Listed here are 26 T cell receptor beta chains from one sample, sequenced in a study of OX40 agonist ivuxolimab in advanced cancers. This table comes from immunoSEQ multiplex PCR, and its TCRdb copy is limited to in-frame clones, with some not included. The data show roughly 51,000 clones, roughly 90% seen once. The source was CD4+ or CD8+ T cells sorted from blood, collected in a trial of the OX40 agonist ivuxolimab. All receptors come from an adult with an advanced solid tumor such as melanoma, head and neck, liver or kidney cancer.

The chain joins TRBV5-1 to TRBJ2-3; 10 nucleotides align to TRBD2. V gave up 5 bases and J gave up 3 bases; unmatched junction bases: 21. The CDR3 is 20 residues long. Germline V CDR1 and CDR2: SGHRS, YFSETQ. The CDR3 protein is CASSRTLMSGRAGGTDTQYF. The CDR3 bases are TGCGCCAGCAGTCGGACCTTAATGAGCGGGAGGGCCGGTGGGACAGATACGCAGTATTTT. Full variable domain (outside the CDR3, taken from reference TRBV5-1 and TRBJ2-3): KAGVTQTPRYLIKTRGQQVTLSCSPISGHRSVSWYQQTPGQGLQFLFEYFSETQRNKGNFPGRFSGRQFSNSRSEMNVSTLELGDSALYLCASSRTLMSGRAGGTDTQYFGPGTRLTVL.

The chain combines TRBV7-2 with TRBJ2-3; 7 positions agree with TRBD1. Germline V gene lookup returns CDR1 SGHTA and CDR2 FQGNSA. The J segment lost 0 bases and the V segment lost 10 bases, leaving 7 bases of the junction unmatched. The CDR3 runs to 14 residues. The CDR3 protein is CATRQGRSTDTQYF. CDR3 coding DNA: TGTGCCACAAGACAGGGAAGGAGCACAGATACGCAGTATTTT.

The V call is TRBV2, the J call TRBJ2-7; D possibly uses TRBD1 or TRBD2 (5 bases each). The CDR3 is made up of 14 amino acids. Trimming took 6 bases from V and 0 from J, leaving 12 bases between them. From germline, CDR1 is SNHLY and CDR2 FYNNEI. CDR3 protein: CASRIDGTSYEQYF. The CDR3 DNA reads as TGTGCCAGCAGGATAGACGGGACCTCCTACGAGCAGTACTTC.

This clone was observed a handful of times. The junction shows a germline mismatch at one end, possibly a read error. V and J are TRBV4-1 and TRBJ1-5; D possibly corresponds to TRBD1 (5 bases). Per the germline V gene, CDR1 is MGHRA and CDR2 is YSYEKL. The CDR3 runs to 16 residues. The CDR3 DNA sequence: TGCGCCAGCAGCCACGGATCTCAGCGGGGCAACCAGCCCCAGCATTTT. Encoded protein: CASSHGSQRGNQPQHF.

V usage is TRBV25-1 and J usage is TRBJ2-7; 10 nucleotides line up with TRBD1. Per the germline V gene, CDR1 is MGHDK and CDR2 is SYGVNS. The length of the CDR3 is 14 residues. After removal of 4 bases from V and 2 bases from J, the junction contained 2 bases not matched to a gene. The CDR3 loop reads CASSAGTGAYEQYF. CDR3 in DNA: TGTGCCAGCAGTGCCGGGACAGGGGCCTACGAGCAGTACTTC.

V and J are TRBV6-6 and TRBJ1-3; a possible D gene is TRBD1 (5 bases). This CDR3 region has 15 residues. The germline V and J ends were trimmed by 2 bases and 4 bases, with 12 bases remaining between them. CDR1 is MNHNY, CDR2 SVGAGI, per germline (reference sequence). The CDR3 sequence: CASSYGQGSGNTIYF. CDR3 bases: TGTGCCAGCAGTTACGGGCAGGGATCCGGAAACACCATATATTTT.

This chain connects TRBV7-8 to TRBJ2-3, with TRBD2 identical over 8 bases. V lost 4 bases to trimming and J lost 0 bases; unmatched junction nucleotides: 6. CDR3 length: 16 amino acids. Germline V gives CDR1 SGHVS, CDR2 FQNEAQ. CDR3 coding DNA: TGTGCCAGCAGCTCCTTAGCGGGACCAAGCACAGATACGCAGTATTTT. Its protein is CASSSLAGPSTDTQYF.

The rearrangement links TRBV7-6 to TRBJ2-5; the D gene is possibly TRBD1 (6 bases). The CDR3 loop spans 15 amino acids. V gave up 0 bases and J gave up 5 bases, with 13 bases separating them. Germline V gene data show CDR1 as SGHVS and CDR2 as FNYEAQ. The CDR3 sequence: CASSLARQGLETQYF. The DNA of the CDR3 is TGTGCCAGCAGCTTAGCTCGGCAGGGGCTGGAGACCCAGTACTTC.

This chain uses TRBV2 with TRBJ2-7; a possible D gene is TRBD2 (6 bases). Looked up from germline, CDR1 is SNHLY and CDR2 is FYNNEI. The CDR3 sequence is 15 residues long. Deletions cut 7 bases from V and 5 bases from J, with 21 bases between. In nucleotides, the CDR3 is TGTGCCAGCACCCCGCTGGGGGGATTAACCAACGAGCAGTACTTC. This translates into CASTPLGGLTNEQYF.

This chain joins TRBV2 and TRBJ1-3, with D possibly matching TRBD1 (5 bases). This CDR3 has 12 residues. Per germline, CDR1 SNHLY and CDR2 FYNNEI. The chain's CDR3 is CARGRDGNTIYF. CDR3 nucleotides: TGTGCAAGAGGCAGGGATGGAAACACCATATATTTT.

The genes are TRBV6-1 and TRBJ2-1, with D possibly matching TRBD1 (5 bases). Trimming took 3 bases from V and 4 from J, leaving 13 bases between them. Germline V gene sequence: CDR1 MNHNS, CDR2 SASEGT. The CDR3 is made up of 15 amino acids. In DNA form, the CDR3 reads TGTGCCAGCAGTGAGTCATGGGGCCCGTACAATGAGCAGTTCTTC. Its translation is CASSESWGPYNEQFF.

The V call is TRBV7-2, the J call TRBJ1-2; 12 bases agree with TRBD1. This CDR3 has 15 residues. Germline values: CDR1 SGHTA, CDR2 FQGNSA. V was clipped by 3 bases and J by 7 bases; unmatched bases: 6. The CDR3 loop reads CASSFVGTGGSGYTF. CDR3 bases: TGTGCCAGCAGCTTTGTGGGGACAGGGGGCTCTGGCTACACCTTC.

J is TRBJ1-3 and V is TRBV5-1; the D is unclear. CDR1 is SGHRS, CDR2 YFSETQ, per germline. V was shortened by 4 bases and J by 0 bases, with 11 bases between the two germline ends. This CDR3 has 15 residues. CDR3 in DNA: TGCGCCAGCAGCGCACAACAGAGCTCTGGAAACACCATATATTTT. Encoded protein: CASSAQQSSGNTIYF.

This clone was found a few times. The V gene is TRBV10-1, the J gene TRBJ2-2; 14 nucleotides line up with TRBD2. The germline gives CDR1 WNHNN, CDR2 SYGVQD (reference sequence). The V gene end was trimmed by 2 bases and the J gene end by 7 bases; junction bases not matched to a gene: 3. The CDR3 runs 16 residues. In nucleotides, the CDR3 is TGCGCCAGCAGTGAGGGACTAGCGGGAGGCGGCGGGGAGCTGTTTTTT. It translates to CASSEGLAGGGGELFF.

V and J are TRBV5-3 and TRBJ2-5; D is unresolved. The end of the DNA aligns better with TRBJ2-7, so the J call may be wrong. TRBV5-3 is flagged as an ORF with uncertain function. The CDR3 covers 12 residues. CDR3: CARSLDSYEQYF. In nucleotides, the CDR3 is TGTGCCAGAAGCTTGGACAGTTACGAGCAGTACTTC.

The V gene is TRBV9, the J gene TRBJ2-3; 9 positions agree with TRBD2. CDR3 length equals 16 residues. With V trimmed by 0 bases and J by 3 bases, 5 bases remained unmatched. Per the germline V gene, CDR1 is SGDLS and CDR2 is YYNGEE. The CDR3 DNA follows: TGTGCCAGCAGCGTAGCAAGTAGCGGGAGAACAGATACGCAGTATTTT. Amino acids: CASSVASSGRTDTQYF.

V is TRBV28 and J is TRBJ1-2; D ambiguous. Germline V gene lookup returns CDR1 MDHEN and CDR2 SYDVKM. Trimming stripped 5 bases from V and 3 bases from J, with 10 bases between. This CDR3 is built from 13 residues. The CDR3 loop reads CASSGGYHYGYTF. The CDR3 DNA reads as TGTGCCAGCAGTGGAGGATATCACTATGGCTACACCTTC.

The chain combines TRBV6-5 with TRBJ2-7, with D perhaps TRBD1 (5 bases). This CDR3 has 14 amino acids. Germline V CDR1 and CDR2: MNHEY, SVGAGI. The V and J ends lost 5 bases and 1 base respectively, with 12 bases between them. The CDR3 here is CASSNTGRSYEQYF. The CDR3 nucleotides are TGTGCCAGCAGTAACACAGGCCGTTCCTACGAGCAGTACTTC.

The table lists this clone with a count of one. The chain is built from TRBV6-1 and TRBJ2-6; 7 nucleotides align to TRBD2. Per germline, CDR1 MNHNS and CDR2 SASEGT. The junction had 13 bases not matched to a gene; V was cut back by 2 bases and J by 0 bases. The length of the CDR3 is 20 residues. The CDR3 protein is CASSEKGRGVARSGANVLTF. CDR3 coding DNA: TGTGCCAGCAGTGAAAAGGGGAGGGGCGTAGCCCGCTCTGGGGCCAACGTCCTGACTTTC.

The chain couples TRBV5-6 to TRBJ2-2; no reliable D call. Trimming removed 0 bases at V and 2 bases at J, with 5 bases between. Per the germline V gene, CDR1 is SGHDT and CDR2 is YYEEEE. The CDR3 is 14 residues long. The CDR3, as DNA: TGTGCCAGCAGCTTGGATATTAACACCGGGGAGCTGTTTTTT. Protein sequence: CASSLDINTGELFF. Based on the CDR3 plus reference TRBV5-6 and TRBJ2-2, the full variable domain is DAGVTQSPTHLIKTRGQQVTLRCSPKSGHDTVSWYQQALGQGPQFIFQYYEEEERQRGNFPDRFSGHQFPNYSSELNVNALLLGDSALYLCASSLDINTGELFFGEGSRLTVL.

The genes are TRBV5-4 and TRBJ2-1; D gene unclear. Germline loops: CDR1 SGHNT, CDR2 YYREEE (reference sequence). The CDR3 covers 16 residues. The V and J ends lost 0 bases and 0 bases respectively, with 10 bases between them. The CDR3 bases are TGTGCCAGCAGCTTGGAACCTGCGAGCTCCTACAATGAGCAGTTCTTC. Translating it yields CASSLEPASSYNEQFF. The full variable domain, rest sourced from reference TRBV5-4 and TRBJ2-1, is ETGVTQSPTHLIKTRGQQVTLRCSSQSGHNTVSWYQQALGQGPQFIFQYYREEENGRGNFPPRFSGLQFPNYSSELNVNALELDDSALYLCASSLEPASSYNEQFFGPGTRLTVL.

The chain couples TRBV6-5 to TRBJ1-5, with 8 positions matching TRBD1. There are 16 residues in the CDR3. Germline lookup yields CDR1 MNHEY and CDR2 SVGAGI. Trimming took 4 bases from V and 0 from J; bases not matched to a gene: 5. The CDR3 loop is CASSSAGGSSNQPQHF. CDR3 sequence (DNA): TGTGCCAGCAGTTCGGCAGGGGGCTCTAGCAATCAGCCCCAGCATTTT.

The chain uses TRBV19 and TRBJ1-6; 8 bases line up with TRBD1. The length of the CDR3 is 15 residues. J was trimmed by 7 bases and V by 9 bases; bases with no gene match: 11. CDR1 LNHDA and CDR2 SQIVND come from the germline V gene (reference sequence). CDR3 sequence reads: CASQGASIFNSPLHF. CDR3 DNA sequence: TGTGCCAGCCAGGGGGCGTCAATCTTCAATTCACCCCTCCACTTT.

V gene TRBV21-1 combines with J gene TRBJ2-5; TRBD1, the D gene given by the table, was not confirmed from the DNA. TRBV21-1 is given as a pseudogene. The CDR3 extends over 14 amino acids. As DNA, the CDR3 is TGTGCCAGCAGCAAAGACAGGGGGCAAGAGACCCAGTACTTC. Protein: CASSKDRGQETQYF.

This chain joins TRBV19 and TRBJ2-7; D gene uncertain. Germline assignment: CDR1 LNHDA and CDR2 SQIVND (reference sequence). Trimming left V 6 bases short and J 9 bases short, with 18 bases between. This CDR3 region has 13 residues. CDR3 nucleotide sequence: TGTGCCAGTAGCGGTTCCGGCACCGGGTGGCAGTACTTC. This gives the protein CASSGSGTGWQYF.

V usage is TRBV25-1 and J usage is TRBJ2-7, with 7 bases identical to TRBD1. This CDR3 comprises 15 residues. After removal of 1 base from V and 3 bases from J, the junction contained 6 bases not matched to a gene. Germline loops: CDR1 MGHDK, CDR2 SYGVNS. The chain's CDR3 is CASSELWGQHYEQYF. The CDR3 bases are TGTGCCAGCAGTGAATTATGGGGACAGCACTACGAGCAGTACTTC.